This T cell receptor beta chain came from a study of OX40 agonist ivuxolimab in advanced cancers. This clone is hyperexpanded by share. The sample has other DNA sequences that encode this CDR3 too. Clones were read by immunoSEQ multiplex PCR, and TCRdb kept only the in-frame ones, dropping some. The repertoire holds 20,000 to 30,000 clones, roughly 85% seen once, with about 41% in the top ten. Looked up from germline, CDR1 is LNHDA and CDR2 is SQIVND (reference sequence). The CDR3 totals 15 residues. Trimming removed 5 bases from V and 3 bases from J; junction bases left unmatched: 3. This sequence originates from an adult with an advanced solid tumor such as melanoma, head and neck, liver or kidney cancer. Sequencing was performed on CD4+ or CD8+ T cells sorted from blood, taken in a trial of the OX40 agonist ivuxolimab. The chain carries TRBV19 and TRBJ2-1, with TRBD2 matching over 11 bases. CDR3 coding DNA: TGTGCCAGTAGTTTGACTAGCGGGGACTACAATGAGCAGTTCTTC. Translation gives CASSLTSGDYNEQFF.